The 14 T cell receptor beta chains given below trace back to one sample, sequenced in a study of CD8 T cells in Susac syndrome. An input of 0.5 to 1 ug of RNA was subjected to reverse transcription using random hexamers. MiXCR, run by TCRdb on the immunoSEQ multiplex PCR reads, gives a single entry per CDR3 protein. The sample contains under 200,000 distinct CDR3 sequences, 91% of which appear only once. Input material: CD4+ T cells from PBMCs. The source of these receptors is a human donor with Susac syndrome.

The V call is TRBV5-1, the J call TRBJ2-3, with TRBD1 matching 7 bases. The junction had 11 bases not matched to a gene; V was cut back by 4 bases and J by 3 bases. Per the germline V gene, CDR1 is SGHRS and CDR2 is YFSETQ. This CDR3 comprises 16 residues. The CDR3 region has the DNA TGCGCCAGCAGCCCCCGACAGGGCCGATCAACAGATACGCAGTATTTT. Translating it yields CASSPRQGRSTDTQYF. Looking up the rest from reference TRBV5-1 and TRBJ2-3 gives the full variable domain: KAGVTQTPRYLIKTRGQQVTLSCSPISGHRSVSWYQQTPGQGLQFLFEYFSETQRNKGNFPGRFSGRQFSNSRSEMNVSTLELGDSALYLCASSPRQGRSTDTQYFGPGTRLTVL.

The rearrangement uses TRBV20-1 and TRBJ2-1; the match to TRBD2 covers 7 bases. V gave up 6 bases and J gave up 6 bases; unmatched junction bases: 5. The germline V gene has CDR1 DFQATT and CDR2 SNEGSKA (reference sequence). CDR3 length: 12 amino acids. CDR3 region: CSAPGGSNEQFF. CDR3 DNA: TGCAGTGCACCGGGCGGGAGCAATGAGCAGTTCTTC.

This sequence joins TRBV5-1 and TRBJ1-2; D perhaps matches TRBD1 (5 bases). This CDR3 comprises 14 residues. The V end lost 7 bases, the J end lost 1 base, and 14 bases lay between the germline ends. Germline lookup yields CDR1 SGHRS and CDR2 YFSETQ. The CDR3 here is CASGLTVNNYGYTF. The CDR3 nucleotides are TGCGCCAGCGGATTGACAGTAAATAACTATGGCTACACCTTC.

The J gene is TRBJ2-1, the V gene TRBV10-3; 7 nucleotides match TRBD2. From germline, CDR1 is ENHRY and CDR2 SYGVKD. The V gene end was trimmed by 0 bases and the J gene end by 0 bases; junction bases not matched to a gene: 2. The CDR3 runs to 16 residues. CDR3 residues: CAISESGGGSYNEQFF. The CDR3 DNA sequence: TGTGCCATCAGTGAGTCGGGGGGGGGCTCCTACAATGAGCAGTTCTTC.

The rearrangement uses TRBV7-9 and TRBJ2-2, with 8 positions matching TRBD1. Looked up from germline, CDR1 is SEHNR and CDR2 is FQNEAQ (reference sequence). V lost 4 bases and J lost 2; bases outside the gene matches: 12. The CDR3 covers 18 residues. The CDR3 spells CASSSLRRTGLNTGELFF. The DNA for the CDR3 is TGTGCCAGCAGCTCACTCCGGCGGACAGGGTTAAACACCGGGGAGCTGTTTTTT.

The chain links TRBV20-1 to TRBJ2-1; 9 nucleotides align to TRBD2. Germline V gene lookup returns CDR1 DFQATT and CDR2 SNEGSKA (reference sequence). V dropped 6 bases and J dropped 6; count of bases not matched to a gene: 9. The CDR3 is made up of 14 amino acids. CDR3 DNA sequence: TGCAGTGCCCCGATTAGCGGGGGACCCAATGAGCAGTTCTTC. Residues: CSAPISGGPNEQFF.

Here the CDR3 reads CASRGGSSYEQYF. In DNA, the CDR3 is TGTGCCAGCCGGGGCGGAAGCTCCTACGAGCAGTACTTC. V is TRBV28 and J is TRBJ2-7; D is tentatively TRBD1 or TRBD2 (5 bases each). The V gene lost 8 bases and the J gene lost 0 bases, with 11 bases spanning the gap. Germline V gives CDR1 MDHEN, CDR2 SYDVKM. The CDR3 loop spans 13 amino acids.

This clonotype was seen a single time. The rearrangement links TRBV6-5 to TRBJ2-5; possible D gene TRBD2, 6 bases. This CDR3 contains 15 residues. V was pared by 0 bases and J by 2 bases, with 10 bases between. The germline gives CDR1 MNHEY, CDR2 SVGAGI. CDR3 bases: TGTGCCAGCAGTTACTCAGGGAGGCTTCAAGAGACCCAGTACTTC. It codes for CASSYSGRLQETQYF.

The CDR3: CASSPGLAGFETQYF. Written as DNA, the CDR3 is TGTGCCAGCAGCCCCGGACTAGCGGGATTTGAGACCCAGTACTTC. The chain is built from TRBV7-9 and TRBJ2-5; TRBD2 matches at 12 bases. This CDR3 is 15 amino acids long. CDR1 is SEHNR, CDR2 FQNEAQ, per germline (reference sequence). Trimming cost V 5 bases and J 5 bases; bases outside gene matches: 6.

This chain joins TRBV3-1 and TRBJ2-2; 9 positions match TRBD1. Germline V gene sequence: CDR1 LGHDT, CDR2 YNNKEL (reference sequence). Germline trimming cut 6 bases from V and 7 bases from J; bases unmatched to any gene: 12. The CDR3 extends over 16 amino acids. The CDR3, as DNA: TGTGCCAGCAGAGGCCACGGGACAGGGAATCACGGGGAGCTGTTTTTT. This codes for CASRGHGTGNHGELFF.

V is TRBV6-1 and J is TRBJ1-1; D unresolved. Trimming cost V 2 bases and J 0 bases, with 4 bases left between them. CDR1 and CDR2 (germline): MNHNS, SASEGT. This CDR3 has 13 amino acids. The CDR3 DNA reads TGTGCCAGCAGTGAATTGGTGAACACTGAAGCTTTCTTT. Amino acids: CASSELVNTEAFF.

This chain connects TRBV28 to TRBJ2-5; TRBD1 is a possible D gene (5 bases). V lost 4 bases and J lost 5, with 14 bases in between. Germline V CDR1 and CDR2: MDHEN, SYDVKM. The CDR3 is 14 residues long. CDR3 amino acids: CASSSGHVVETQYF. In DNA, the CDR3 is TGTGCCAGCAGTTCAGGACATGTGGTGGAGACCCAGTACTTC.

The gene calls are TRBV18 and TRBJ1-6; D not certain. Trimming removed 5 bases from V and 7 bases from J, with 6 bases in between. Per germline, CDR1 KGHSH and CDR2 LQKENI. The CDR3 sequence is 12 residues long. The CDR3 region has the DNA TGTGCCAGCTCAGAGGAGAATTCACCCCTCCACTTT. It translates to CASSEENSPLHF.

V usage is TRBV6-5 and J usage is TRBJ1-2; the match to TRBD1 covers 10 bases. The CDR3 runs 16 residues. Germline loops: CDR1 MNHEY, CDR2 SVGAGI. V lost 2 bases and J lost 8; bases outside the gene matches: 11. This CDR3 is CASSYKRAGQGWGYTF. The CDR3 DNA reads TGTGCCAGCAGTTACAAAAGAGCGGGACAGGGGTGGGGCTACACCTTC.